The 15 T cell receptor beta chains below all came from one sample that was sequenced in a study of Graves' ophthalmopathy and Graves' hyperthyroidism. The study amplified TCR beta CDR3 regions using RNA transcripts. Following a first-round RT-PCR that used HTBI primers, a second-round multiplex PCR was carried out. TCRdb fed the multiplex PCR reads into MiXCR, producing one record per CDR3 protein. The table includes 560,000 or so distinct CDR3 sequences, approximately 35% detected once. The sample taken for sequencing was peripheral blood or thyroid tissue (not recorded which). The receptors were gathered from an adult man with Graves' hyperthyroidism.

A few counts support this clonotype. The chain uses TRBV10-3 and TRBJ2-3; 11 bases are shared with TRBD2. Germline loops: CDR1 ENHRY, CDR2 SYGVKD. V lost 6 bases and J lost 2; bases outside the gene matches: 10. The length of the CDR3 is 17 residues. CDR3 bases: TGTGCCATCAGCTTCGACCTAGCGGGGGGTTACACAGATACGCAGTATTTT. Its translation is CAISFDLAGGYTDTQYF.

Only a few counts were recorded for this clonotype. The chain couples TRBV4-1 to TRBJ1-1; D may be TRBD1 (6 bases). This CDR3 is built from 15 residues. V was clipped by 1 base and J by 0 bases, with 9 bases between them. Germline V gene data show CDR1 as MGHRA and CDR2 as YSYEKL. The CDR3 DNA reads as TGCGCCAGCAGCCAAGCACAGGGACTGAACACTGAAGCTTTCTTT. Translating it yields CASSQAQGLNTEAFF.

This clonotype was counted only a few times. This sequence joins TRBV12-3 or TRBV12-4 and TRBJ2-5; D not resolved. The CDR3 spans 13 residues. V was trimmed by 6 bases and J by 5 bases, leaving 13 bases between them. CDR3 protein: CASSQRGRETQYF. The CDR3 bases are TGTGCCAGCAGCCAAAGAGGTCGGGAGACCCAGTACTTC.

The gene calls are TRBV15 and TRBJ2-7; 11 nucleotides line up with TRBD2. The CDR3 runs 16 residues. Looked up from germline, CDR1 is LNHNV and CDR2 is YYDKDF (reference sequence). Unmatched junction bases numbered 4, after V lost 1 base and J lost 2 bases. In DNA form, the CDR3 reads TGTGCCACCAGCAGAGGAGGACTAGCGGGTACCTACGAGCAGTACTTC. Residues: CATSRGGLAGTYEQYF.

This clonotype was picked up many times. The chain links TRBV7-9 to TRBJ2-2; possible D gene TRBD1, 6 bases. The CDR3 covers 16 residues. Germline V lookup: CDR1 SEHNR, CDR2 FQNEAQ (reference sequence). V was trimmed by 4 bases and J by 0 bases, leaving 12 bases between them. The CDR3, as DNA: TGTGCCAGCAGCTCGCCAACAGGGACGAACACCGGGGAGCTGTTTTTT. Translated, it gives CASSSPTGTNTGELFF.

This clonotype was counted ten times or more. The gene calls are TRBV19 and TRBJ2-6; 8 bases map to TRBD1. The J segment lost 1 base and the V segment lost 3 bases, leaving 11 bases of the junction unmatched. Germline-derived CDR1 and CDR2 are LNHDA and SQIVND (reference sequence). The CDR3 is 19 amino acids. The CDR3: CASSIVRSGGFSGANVLTF. DNA for the CDR3: TGTGCCAGTAGTATTGTTAGGTCAGGGGGCTTTTCTGGGGCCAACGTCCTGACTTTC.

Remarks on this clonotype: A clone one base away is much larger, so this may be a read error. The V gene is TRBV24-1, the J gene TRBJ1-4; D gene uncertain. CDR3 size: 12 residues. CDR1 and CDR2 from the germline V gene are KGHDR and SFDVKD. For the CDR3, the DNA is TGTGCCAGCAGTTCGACTAATGAAAAACTGTTTTTT. It translates to CASSSTNEKLFF.

There are a few counts of this clonotype. V is TRBV6-1 and J is TRBJ2-5; D unresolved. The CDR3 sequence is 13 residues long. Germline CDR1 is MNHNS and CDR2 is SASEGT. The ends were cut back, 6 bases at V and 5 bases at J, with 13 bases in the middle. The CDR3 sequence is CASRMTIPETQYF. CDR3 in DNA: TGTGCCAGCAGGATGACAATCCCGGAGACCCAGTACTTC.

Written as DNA, the CDR3 is TGTGCCAGCAGCCACAGCTCTGGGGCCAACGTCCTGACTCGACGGGCGGGAGTGCTCTACGAGCAGTACTTC. Translation: CASSHSSGANVLTRRAGVLYEQYF. The chain couples TRBV7-4 to TRBJ2-7; the match to TRBD2 covers 7 bases. This CDR3 has 24 residues. Germline trimming cut 5 bases from V and 3 bases from J; bases unmatched to any gene: 37. Germline lookup yields CDR1 SGHVT and CDR2 SQSDAQ.

This clonotype occurred many times. V and J are TRBV5-4 and TRBJ1-1, with D tentatively TRBD1 (5 bases). Germline CDR1 SGHNT, CDR2 YYREEE (reference sequence). CDR3 length equals 14 residues. Trimming removed 0 bases at V and 3 bases at J, with 9 bases between. The CDR3 is CASSLAGGYTEAFF. In nucleotides, the CDR3 is TGTGCCAGCAGCTTGGCGGGGGGGTACACTGAAGCTTTCTTT.

In the case of this clonotype: Given the absence of the conserved phenylalanine or tryptophan at the CDR3 end, a read error is likely. The chain carries TRBV7-2 and TRBJ2-5; 9 bases are a match to TRBD2. This CDR3 is 16 amino acids long. The V segment lost 5 bases and the J segment 1 base; nucleotides outside the gene matches: 8. The germline CDR1 and CDR2 sequences are SGHTA and FQGNSA. The CDR3 DNA sequence: TGTGCCAGCAGCCAAGCCCCGCGGGGGGGCCAAGAGACCCAGTACTCC. Protein sequence: CASSQAPRGGQETQYS.

The rearrangement joins TRBV2 to TRBJ2-7, with 9 bases matching TRBD1. CDR3 length equals 16 residues. The V segment lost 6 bases and the J segment 3 bases; nucleotides outside the gene matches: 12. CDR1 and CDR2 from the germline V gene are SNHLY and FYNNEI. This chain's CDR3 is CASRDSPGQGGYEQYF. In nucleotides, the CDR3 is TGTGCCAGCAGGGATTCCCCGGGACAGGGAGGCTACGAGCAGTACTTC.

The sample holds many counts of this clonotype. V and J are TRBV10-3 and TRBJ1-1, with TRBD1 matching 10 bases. J was trimmed by 4 bases and V by 6 bases; bases with no gene match: 11. Germline V CDR1 and CDR2: ENHRY, SYGVKD. The CDR3 covers 16 residues. Here the CDR3 DNA reads TGTGCCATCAGCTCGACAGGGGGCTTAGGTAGCACTGAAGCTTTCTTT. This translates into CAISSTGGLGSTEAFF.

This clonotype was picked up a small number of times. The chain is built from TRBV12-3 or TRBV12-4 and TRBJ1-4; TRBD1 matches 9 bases. The CDR3 is made up of 15 amino acids. After removal of 7 bases from V and 8 bases from J, the junction contained 11 bases not matched to a gene. CDR3 amino acids: CASTELWTGEEKLFF. The CDR3 DNA is TGTGCCAGCACCGAATTATGGACAGGGGAGGAAAAACTGTTTTTT.

This clonotype was counted at least ten times. This chain joins TRBV28 and TRBJ2-7; D unclear. Germline CDR1 and CDR2: MDHEN and SYDVKM. Trimming took off 5 bases at V and 4 bases at J, with 6 bases between the two ends. The CDR3 is 11 residues long. The CDR3 region is CASSHHYEQYF. DNA for the CDR3: TGTGCCAGCAGTCACCATTACGAGCAGTACTTC. Drawing the rest from reference TRBV28 and TRBJ2-7, the complete variable domain is DVKVTQSSRYLVKRTGEKVFLECVQDMDHENMFWYRQDPGLGLRLIYFSYDVKMKEKGDIPEGYSVSREKKERFSLILESASTNQTSMYLCASSHHYEQYFGPGTRLTVT.